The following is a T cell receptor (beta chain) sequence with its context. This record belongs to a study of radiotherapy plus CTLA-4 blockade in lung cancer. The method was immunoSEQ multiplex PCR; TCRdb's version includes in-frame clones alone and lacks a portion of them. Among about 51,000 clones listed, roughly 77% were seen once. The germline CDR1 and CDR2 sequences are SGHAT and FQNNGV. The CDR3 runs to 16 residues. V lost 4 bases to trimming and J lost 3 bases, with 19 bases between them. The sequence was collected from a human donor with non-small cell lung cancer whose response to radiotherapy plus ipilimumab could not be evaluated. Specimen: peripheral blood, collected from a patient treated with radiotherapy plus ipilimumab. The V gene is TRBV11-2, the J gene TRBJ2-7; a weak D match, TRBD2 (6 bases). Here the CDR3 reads CASSYPGPRGLYEQYF. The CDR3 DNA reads TGTGCCAGCAGCTACCCGGGACCTCGGGGACTCTACGAGCAGTACTTC.